The rows below give T cell receptor beta chains drawn from one sample of a study of vaccination effects on CD4 cells after COVID-19. Their recognized antigens are unknown. Only in-frame clones appear in the TCRdb table, and some are missing; sequencing was by immunoSEQ multiplex PCR. The profile shows nearly 45,000 clones, around 80% of them singletons. The sequences come from CD4+ T cells from PBMCs cultured with a peptide pool, collected before COVID-19 vaccination. These receptors originate from a human donor who had a prior SARS-CoV-2 infection. Both conserved end residues are part of each CDR3. A D gene is named only where the DNA matches it firmly. Part of the rows lack a size; the others show once, few, many or a class for expanded clones.

TRBV12-5,TRBD1,TRBJ2-5,NA,14,CASGSGTAEETQYF,TGTGCTAGTGGTTCAGGGACAGCGGAAGAGACCCAGTACTTC
TRBV9,NA,TRBJ2-1,NA,21,CASSKRRDNVGLVAPYSLQFF,TGTGCCAGCAGCAAACGAAGGGACAATGTCGGGCTAGTTGCCCCCTACTCTCTACAGTTCTTC
TRBV5-1,NA,TRBJ1-2,NA,15,CASSLSSGTNYGYTF,TGCGCCAGCAGCTTGTCATCGGGTACTAACTATGGCTACACCTTC
TRBV5-1,TRBD2,TRBJ2-7,NA,16,CASSLVSSGTAYEQYF,TGCGCCAGCAGCTTGGTGTCTAGCGGGACAGCCTACGAGCAGTACTTC
TRBV5-4,NA,TRBJ2-7,NA,15,CASSLAKTGSYEQYF,TGTGCCAGCAGCTTGGCTAAGACAGGTTCCTACGAGCAGTACTTC
TRBV27,TRBD1,TRBJ1-1,few,13,CASGAGGGTEAFF,TGTGCCAGCGGGGCAGGGGGCGGCACTGAAGCTTTCTTT
TRBV5-4,TRBD2,TRBJ2-5,NA,19,CASSFKLTSGIAGRETQYF,TGTGCCAGCAGCTTCAAACTGACTAGCGGGATTGCGGGAAGAGAGACCCAGTACTTC
TRBV4-1,NA,TRBJ1-5,NA,18,CASSQDIQDWGPYQPQHF,TGCGCCAGCAGCCAAGATATCCAGGACTGGGGACCCTATCAGCCCCAGCATTTT
TRBV3-1/TRBV3-2,TRBD1,TRBJ1-1,NA,14,CASRWTGSNTEAFF,TGTGCCAGCAGATGGACAGGATCGAACACTGAAGCTTTCTTT
TRBV6-5,NA,TRBJ1-2,NA,14,CASRSTGEIDGYTF,TGTGCCAGCAGATCCACGGGAGAGATAGATGGCTACACCTTC
TRBV27,NA,TRBJ2-1,NA,17,CASSFWPRGLLRNEQFF,TGTGCCAGCAGTTTTTGGCCACGGGGGCTGCTACGCAATGAGCAGTTCTTC
TRBV5-4,NA,TRBJ2-3,NA,14,CATSWGGLTDTQYF,TGTGCCACCTCTTGGGGGGGGCTCACAGATACGCAGTATTTT
TRBV23-1,NA,TRBJ1-5,few,13,CASSDSGNQPQHF,TGCGCCAGCAGTGACTCGGGGAATCAGCCCCAGCATTTT
TRBV18,TRBD1,TRBJ1-6,NA,15,CASSQHQGADSPLHF,TGTGCCAGCTCGCAGCATCAGGGGGCTGATTCACCCCTCCACTTT
TRBV5-4,NA,TRBJ2-1,few,15,CASSTTRSSYNEQFF,TGTGCCAGCAGCACGACTAGAAGCTCCTACAATGAGCAGTTCTTC
TRBV12-5,NA,TRBJ1-1,NA,13,CASGLVGLTGAFF,TGTGCTAGTGGTTTGGTTGGGCTAACGGGAGCTTTCTTT
TRBV10-3,NA,TRBJ1-5,NA,13,CAISEYSYQPQHF,TGTGCCATCAGTGAGTACAGTTATCAGCCCCAGCATTTT
TRBV7-9,NA,TRBJ2-5,NA,14,CASSPIAPSSTQYF,TGTGCCAGCAGCCCAATAGCCCCCAGCTCGACCCAGTACTTC
TRBV9,TRBD2,TRBJ2-3,NA,14,CASSPRGVLDTQYF,TGTGCCAGCAGCCCCCGGGGGGTATTAGATACGCAGTATTTT
TRBV7-2,NA,TRBJ2-1,NA,13,CASSLQTRGEQFF,TGTGCCAGCAGCTTACAGACTAGAGGTGAGCAGTTCTTC
TRBV15,NA,TRBJ2-3,NA,13,CATIKDFTDTQYF,TGTGCCACCATCAAAGACTTCACAGATACGCAGTATTTT
TRBV12-3/TRBV12-4,NA,TRBJ1-2,NA,13,CASSPFGGGGYTF,TGTGCCAGCAGCCCCTTTGGGGGCGGTGGCTACACCTTC
TRBV28,NA,TRBJ2-7,NA,14,CASSLLRHIYEQYF,TGTGCCAGCAGCTTATTAAGACACATCTACGAGCAGTACTTC
TRBV9,TRBD2,TRBJ2-3,NA,14,CASSATSGSDTQYF,TGTGCCAGCAGCGCGACTAGCGGGTCAGATACGCAGTATTTT
TRBV19,NA,TRBJ1-6,few,15,CASKLSRARNSPLHF,TGTGCCAGTAAACTCTCCAGGGCAAGGAATTCACCCCTCCACTTT
TRBV20-1,NA,TRBJ1-5,NA,14,CSASGGQFNQPQHF,TGCAGTGCTAGTGGAGGACAGTTCAATCAGCCCCAGCATTTT
TRBV20-1,NA,TRBJ1-5,NA,13,CSASPESDQPQHF,TGCAGTGCTAGTCCCGAGTCGGATCAGCCCCAGCATTTT
TRBV7-9,TRBD1,TRBJ1-2,NA,15,CASSLGTGGNWGYTF,TGTGCCAGCAGCTTGGGGACAGGGGGCAATTGGGGCTACACCTTC
TRBV27,TRBD1,TRBJ1-2,NA,12,CASSSQGGGYTF,TGTGCCAGCAGTTCGCAGGGGGGCGGCTACACCTTC
TRBV4-3,NA,TRBJ2-5,NA,18,CASSQDWYGRDYLETQYF,TGCGCCAGCAGCCAAGATTGGTACGGTCGCGATTATCTGGAGACCCAGTACTTC
TRBV2,TRBD1,TRBJ2-4,NA,19,CASSDNPVDRGFPQNIQYF,TGTGCCAGCAGTGACAACCCCGTAGACAGGGGGTTTCCCCAAAACATTCAGTACTTC
TRBV5-1,TRBD1,TRBJ1-2,NA,14,CASSLQGQGNGYTF,TGCGCCAGCAGCTTGCAGGGACAGGGGAATGGCTACACCTTC
TRBV18,TRBD1,TRBJ2-2,NA,16,CASSPTGGAVTGELFF,TGTGCCAGCTCACCAACAGGGGGCGCGGTCACCGGGGAGCTGTTTTTT
TRBV27,NA,TRBJ1-4,once,16,CASSFRGGSNNEKLFF,TGTGCCAGCAGTTTTAGGGGAGGTTCAAATAATGAAAAACTGTTTTTT
TRBV5-6,NA,TRBJ2-5,once,14,CASSFGSHQETQYF,TGTGCCAGCAGCTTTGGGTCGCATCAAGAGACCCAGTACTTC
TRBV9,NA,TRBJ2-5,once,18,CASSVAGQGNGYQETQYF,TGTGCCAGCAGCGTAGCGGGGCAGGGAAATGGTTACCAAGAGACCCAGTACTTC
TRBV24-1,NA,TRBJ2-3,NA,16,CATSDFWGPTTDTQYF,TGTGCCACCAGTGATTTCTGGGGGCCTACCACAGATACGCAGTATTTT
TRBV4-3,TRBD2,TRBJ2-3,NA,17,CASSQETSGSGTDTQYF,TGCGCCAGCAGCCAAGAAACTAGCGGGAGTGGGACAGATACGCAGTATTTT
TRBV27,NA,TRBJ1-2,NA,14,CASSPTGLNYGYTF,TGTGCCAGCAGTCCGACTGGGCTGAACTATGGCTACACCTTC
TRBV13,NA,TRBJ2-3,NA,14,CASSPQPSTDTQYF,TGTGCCAGCAGCCCCCAACCTAGCACAGATACGCAGTATTTT
TRBV13,TRBD1,TRBJ2-4,NA,14,CASSRTGVGDIQYF,TGTGCCAGCAGCCGGACAGGGGTAGGCGACATTCAGTACTTC
TRBV7-3,NA,TRBJ2-2,few,14,CASSLRGGTGELFF,TGTGCCAGCAGCTTAAGAGGGGGCACCGGGGAGCTGTTTTTT
TRBV19,NA,TRBJ1-6,NA,15,CATRGASPPSSPLHF,TGTGCCACCCGAGGGGCCTCCCCCCCAAGTTCACCCCTCCACTTT
TRBV2,NA,TRBJ1-4,NA,14,CASRVYREDEKLFF,TGTGCCAGCAGGGTTTATCGGGAAGATGAAAAACTGTTTTTT
TRBV7-2,NA,TRBJ2-7,few,11,CASSTGDEQYF,TGTGCCAGTTCAACCGGGGACGAGCAGTACTTC
TRBV10-3,TRBD2,TRBJ2-1,NA,12,CAIGAGGNEQFF,TGTGCCATCGGGGCGGGGGGGAATGAGCAGTTCTTC
TRBV20-1,TRBD2,TRBJ2-1,NA,15,CSASAGGPPYNEQFF,TGCAGTGCTAGTGCGGGAGGTCCCCCCTACAATGAGCAGTTCTTC
TRBV7-9,TRBD1,TRBJ1-2,once,14,CASSLNRGGYGYTF,TGTGCCAGCAGCTTAAACAGGGGCGGCTATGGCTACACCTTC
TRBV7-2,TRBD2,TRBJ2-2,NA,14,CASRLAVNTGELFF,TGTGCCAGCAGACTAGCGGTTAACACCGGGGAGCTGTTTTTT
TRBV30,NA,TRBJ2-1,NA,16,CAWTRDFSSSYNEQFF,TGTGCCTGGACGAGGGACTTCTCAAGCTCCTACAATGAGCAGTTCTTC
TRBV24-1,NA,TRBJ2-7,NA,16,CATSPRIGIETYEQYF,TGTGCCACCAGTCCGAGAATTGGGATCGAAACCTACGAGCAGTACTTC
TRBV9,TRBD2,TRBJ2-7,NA,14,CASSASGTNYEQYF,TGTGCCAGCAGCGCCTCCGGGACTAACTACGAGCAGTACTTC
TRBV23-1,TRBD2,TRBJ2-5,NA,20,CASSQPPLRRRGISQETQYF,TGCGCCAGCAGTCAGCCCCCCCTACGTCGGCGGGGGATATCACAAGAGACCCAGTACTTC
TRBV2,NA,TRBJ2-3,NA,15,CASSESRGLPGTQYF,TGTGCCAGCAGTGAGTCCAGGGGCTTGCCCGGTACGCAGTATTTT
TRBV18,TRBD2,TRBJ2-3,few,15,CASSSQQRGGPTQYF,TGTGCCAGCTCATCCCAACAGCGGGGGGGTCCAACGCAGTATTTT
TRBV25-1,NA,TRBJ2-7,NA,13,CASSETASYEQYF,TGTGCCAGCAGTGAAACAGCTTCCTACGAGCAGTACTTC
TRBV18,NA,TRBJ2-3,NA,16,CASSQNRVGSTDTQYF,TGTGCCAGCTCCCAAAACAGGGTAGGGAGCACAGATACGCAGTATTTT